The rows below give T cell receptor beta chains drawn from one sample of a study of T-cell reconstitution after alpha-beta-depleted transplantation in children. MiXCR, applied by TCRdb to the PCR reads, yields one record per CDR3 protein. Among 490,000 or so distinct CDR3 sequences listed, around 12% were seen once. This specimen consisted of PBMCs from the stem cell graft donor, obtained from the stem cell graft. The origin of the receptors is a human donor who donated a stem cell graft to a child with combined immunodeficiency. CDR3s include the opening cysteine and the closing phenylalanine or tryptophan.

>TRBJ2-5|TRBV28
CASSFLGRDSTQETQYF
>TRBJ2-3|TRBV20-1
CSARVTDTQYF
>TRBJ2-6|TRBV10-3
CAISGESGANVLTF
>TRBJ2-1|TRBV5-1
CASHGTPNEQFF
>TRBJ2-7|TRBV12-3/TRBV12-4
CASSLRDRGTYEQYF
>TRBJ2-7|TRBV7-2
CASSLAGPPGYEQYF
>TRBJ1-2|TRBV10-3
CAIRAPREYDYGYTF
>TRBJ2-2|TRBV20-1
CSAYPDRRANTGELFF
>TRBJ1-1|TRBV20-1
CSARDRGARANTEAFF
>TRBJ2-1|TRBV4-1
CASSQDVSYNEQFF
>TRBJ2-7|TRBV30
CAWSDSRQTYEQYF
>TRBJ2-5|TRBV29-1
CSVQGFVETQYF
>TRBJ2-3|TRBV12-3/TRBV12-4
CASSAGGTPDTQYF
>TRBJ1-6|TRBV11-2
CASSLERVKGSPLHF
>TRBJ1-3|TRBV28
CASSFEGPGNTIYF
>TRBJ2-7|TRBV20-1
CSARISGGKEYF
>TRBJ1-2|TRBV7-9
CANSPGTGRYGYTF
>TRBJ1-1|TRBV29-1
CSGRSGTGGFEAFF
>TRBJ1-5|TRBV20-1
CSAAQGSNQPQHF
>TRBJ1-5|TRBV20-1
CSARNRGNQPQHF
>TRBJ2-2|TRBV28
CASSSSGASTGELFF
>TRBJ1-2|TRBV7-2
CASSPARGGYGYTF
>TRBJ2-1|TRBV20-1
CSARDGEYSYNEQFF
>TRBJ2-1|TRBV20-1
CSARRVRTGKINEQFF
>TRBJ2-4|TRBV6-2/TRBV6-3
CASSYSMGQLAKNIQYF
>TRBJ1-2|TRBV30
CAWSVRGGYTF
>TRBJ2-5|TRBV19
CASSIDGEGGETQYF
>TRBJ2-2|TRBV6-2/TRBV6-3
CASSYFTTGELFF
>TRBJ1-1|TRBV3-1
CASSQFVRERLDTEAFF
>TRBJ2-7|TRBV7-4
CASSWGTSGTEQYF
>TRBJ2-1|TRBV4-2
CASSQDAGTSNEQFF
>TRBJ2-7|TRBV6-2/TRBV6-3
CASSYTGTAYEQYF
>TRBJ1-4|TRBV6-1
CASSELWGYPTNEKLFF
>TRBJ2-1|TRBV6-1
CASSRPTSHNEQFF
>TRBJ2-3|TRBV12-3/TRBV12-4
CASNSLDGGPDTQYF
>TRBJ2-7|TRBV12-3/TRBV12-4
CASSLMGSWPLTNYEQYF
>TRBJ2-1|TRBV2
CASTTASSYNEQFF